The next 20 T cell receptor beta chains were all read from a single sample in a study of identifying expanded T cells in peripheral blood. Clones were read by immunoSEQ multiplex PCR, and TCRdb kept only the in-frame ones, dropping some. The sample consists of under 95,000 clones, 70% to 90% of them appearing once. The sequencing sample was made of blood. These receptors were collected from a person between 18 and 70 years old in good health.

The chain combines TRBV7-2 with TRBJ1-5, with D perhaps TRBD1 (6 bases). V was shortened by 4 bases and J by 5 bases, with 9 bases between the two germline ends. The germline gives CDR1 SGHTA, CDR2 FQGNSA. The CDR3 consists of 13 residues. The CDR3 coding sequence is TGTGCCAGCAGCTCCTACAGGGATCAGCCCCAGCATTTT. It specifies CASSSYRDQPQHF.

CDR3 coding DNA: TGTGCCAGCAGCCCTTGGGTAGGGGTCTACGAGCAGTACTTC. Amino acid sequence: CASSPWVGVYEQYF. The chain carries TRBV28 and TRBJ2-7; D is perhaps TRBD1 (5 bases). The germline gives CDR1 MDHEN, CDR2 SYDVKM. The CDR3 has 14 residues. The V end lost 6 bases, the J end lost 3 bases, and 15 bases lay between the germline ends.

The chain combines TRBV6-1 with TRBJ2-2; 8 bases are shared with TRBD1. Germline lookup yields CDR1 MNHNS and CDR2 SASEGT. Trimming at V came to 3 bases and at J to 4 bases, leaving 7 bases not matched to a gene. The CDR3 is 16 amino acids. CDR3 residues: CASSDYRGVGTGELFF. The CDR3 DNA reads TGTGCCAGCAGTGACTACAGGGGGGTTGGCACCGGGGAGCTGTTTTTT.

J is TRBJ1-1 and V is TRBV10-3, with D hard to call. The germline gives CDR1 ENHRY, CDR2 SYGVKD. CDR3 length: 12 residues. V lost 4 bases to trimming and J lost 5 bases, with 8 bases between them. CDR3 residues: CAISVGGTEAFF. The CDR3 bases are TGTGCCATCAGTGTCGGAGGGACTGAAGCTTTCTTT.

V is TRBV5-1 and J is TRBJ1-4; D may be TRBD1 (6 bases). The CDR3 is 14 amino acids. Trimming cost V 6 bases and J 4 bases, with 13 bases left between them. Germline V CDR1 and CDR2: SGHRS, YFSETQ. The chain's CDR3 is CASKTGYLNEKLFF. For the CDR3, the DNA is TGCGCCAGCAAGACAGGTTATCTTAATGAAAAACTGTTTTTT.

For the CDR3, the DNA is TGCAGCGCGGACAAATACAATGAGCAGTTCTTC. Translation gives CSADKYNEQFF. The chain has TRBV29-1 and TRBJ2-1; TRBD1 is a possible D gene (5 bases). Germline loops: CDR1 SQVTM, CDR2 ANQGSEA. V was shortened by 7 bases and J by 4 bases, with 8 bases between the two germline ends. The CDR3 sequence is 11 residues long.

The CDR3 region has the DNA TGTGCCAGTAGTGCCCGGGGACAGCTCCAAGAGACCCAGTACTTC. This codes for CASSARGQLQETQYF. This chain uses TRBV19 with TRBJ2-5; 7 bases are shared with TRBD1. The CDR3 has 15 amino acids. V lost 5 bases, J lost 1 base, and 7 bases stayed unmatched. The germline CDR1 and CDR2 sequences are LNHDA and SQIVND (reference sequence).

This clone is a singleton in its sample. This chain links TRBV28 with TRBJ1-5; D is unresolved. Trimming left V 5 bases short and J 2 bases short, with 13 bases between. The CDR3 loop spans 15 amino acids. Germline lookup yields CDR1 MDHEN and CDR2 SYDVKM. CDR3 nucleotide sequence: TGTGCCAGCAGTCCCCTCCAGTGGGGCAATCAGCCCCAGCATTTT. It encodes CASSPLQWGNQPQHF.

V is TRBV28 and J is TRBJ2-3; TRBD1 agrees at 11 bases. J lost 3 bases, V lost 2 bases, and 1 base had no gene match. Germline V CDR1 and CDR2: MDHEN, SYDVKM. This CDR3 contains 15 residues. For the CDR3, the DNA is TGTGCCAGCAGTTTAGGGACAGGGGGAACAGATACGCAGTATTTT. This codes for CASSLGTGGTDTQYF.

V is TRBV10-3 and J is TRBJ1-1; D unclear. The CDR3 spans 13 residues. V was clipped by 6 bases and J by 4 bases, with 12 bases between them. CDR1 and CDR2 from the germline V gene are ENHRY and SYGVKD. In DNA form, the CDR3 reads TGTGCCATCAGCTCCAATGAGGCCACTGAAGCTTTCTTT. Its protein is CAISSNEATEAFF.

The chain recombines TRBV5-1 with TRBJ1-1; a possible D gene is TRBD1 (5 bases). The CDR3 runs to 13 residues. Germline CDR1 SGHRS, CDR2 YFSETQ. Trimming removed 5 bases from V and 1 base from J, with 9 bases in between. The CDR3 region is CASRHGQNTEAFF. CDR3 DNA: TGCGCCAGCAGACACGGACAGAACACTGAAGCTTTCTTT.

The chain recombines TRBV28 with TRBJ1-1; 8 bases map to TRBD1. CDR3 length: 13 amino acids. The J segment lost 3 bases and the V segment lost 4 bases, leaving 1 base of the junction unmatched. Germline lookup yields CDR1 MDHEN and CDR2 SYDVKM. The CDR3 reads CASSWDRYTEAFF. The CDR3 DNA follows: TGTGCCAGCAGTTGGGACAGGTACACTGAAGCTTTCTTT.

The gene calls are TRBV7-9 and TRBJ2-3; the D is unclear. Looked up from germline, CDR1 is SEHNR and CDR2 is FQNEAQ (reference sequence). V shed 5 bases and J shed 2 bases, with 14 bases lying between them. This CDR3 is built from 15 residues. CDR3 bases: TGTGCCAGCAGCCTAGGAAAGCCTTTCACAGATACGCAGTATTTT. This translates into CASSLGKPFTDTQYF.

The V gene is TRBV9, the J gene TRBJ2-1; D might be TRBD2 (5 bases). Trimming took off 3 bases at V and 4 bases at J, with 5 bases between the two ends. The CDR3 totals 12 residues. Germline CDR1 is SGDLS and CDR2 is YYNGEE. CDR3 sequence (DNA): TGTGCCAGCAGCGGGACTTACAATGAGCAGTTCTTC. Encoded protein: CASSGTYNEQFF. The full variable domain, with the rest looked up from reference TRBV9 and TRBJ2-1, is DSGVTQTPKHLITATGQRVTLRCSPRSGDLSVYWYQQSLDQGLQFLIQYYNGEERAKGNILERFSAQQFPDLHSELNLSSLELGDSALYFCASSGTYNEQFFGPGTRLTVL.

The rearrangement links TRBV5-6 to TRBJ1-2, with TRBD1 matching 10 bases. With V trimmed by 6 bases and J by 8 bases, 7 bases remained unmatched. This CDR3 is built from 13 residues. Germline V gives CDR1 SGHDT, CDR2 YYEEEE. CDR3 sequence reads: CASNVGQGNGYTF. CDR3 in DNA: TGTGCCAGCAATGTGGGACAGGGGAACGGCTACACCTTC.

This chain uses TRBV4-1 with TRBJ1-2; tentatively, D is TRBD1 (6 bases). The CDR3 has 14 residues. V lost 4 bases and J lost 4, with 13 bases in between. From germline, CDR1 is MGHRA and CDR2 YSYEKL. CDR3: CASSPPRGGYGYTF. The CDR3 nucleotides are TGCGCCAGCAGCCCGCCGAGGGGGGGCTATGGCTACACCTTC.

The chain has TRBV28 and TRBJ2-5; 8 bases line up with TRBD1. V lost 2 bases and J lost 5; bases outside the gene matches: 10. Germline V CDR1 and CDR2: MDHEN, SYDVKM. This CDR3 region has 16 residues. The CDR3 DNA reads TGTGCCAGCAGTTTACCAGGGGGCGGCCTGTGGGAGACCCAGTACTTC. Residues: CASSLPGGGLWETQYF.

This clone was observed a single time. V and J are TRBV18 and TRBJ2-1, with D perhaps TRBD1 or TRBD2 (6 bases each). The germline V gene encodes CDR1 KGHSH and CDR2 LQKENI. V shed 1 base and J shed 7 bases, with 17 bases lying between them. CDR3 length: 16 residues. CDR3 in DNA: TGTGCCAGCTCACCACGACTAGGGGGAGGAGGAAATGAGCAGTTCTTC. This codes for CASSPRLGGGGNEQFF.

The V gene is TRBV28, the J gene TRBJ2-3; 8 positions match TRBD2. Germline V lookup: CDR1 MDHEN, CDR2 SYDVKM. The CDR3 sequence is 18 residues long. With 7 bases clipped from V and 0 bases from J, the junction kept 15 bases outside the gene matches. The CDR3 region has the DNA TGTGCCAGCAACCCTAGCGGGCGCGGCATTACTAGCACAGATACGCAGTATTTT. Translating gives CASNPSGRGITSTDTQYF.

The CDR3 nucleotides read TGCGCCAGCAGTCAATTCGCATCCGGAATACTTCACAATGAGCAGTTCTTC. Protein product: CASSQFASGILHNEQFF. This chain uses TRBV23-1 with TRBJ2-1; D remains ambiguous. TRBV23-1 is an ORF for which the function is uncertain. Trimming removed 1 base at V and 5 bases at J, with 18 bases between. The length of the CDR3 is 17 residues.